The clone carrying this TCR beta chain was found once. The same CDR3 also results from other DNA sequences found in this sample. This specimen belongs to a study of blood T cell repertoires in COVID-19. This CDR3 is 16 amino acids long. V gave up 3 bases and J gave up 4 bases; unmatched junction bases: 5. The V gene's germline CDR1 is LNHDA and CDR2 SQIVND (reference sequence). Per the study methods: Counts of nucleated cells, estimated from reference gene primer amplification, were obtained. Here immunoSEQ multiplex PCR was the method, and the copy in TCRdb shows in-frame clones only, minus some. Clone size and V and J calls were adopted from that table, with D and trimming inferred from the DNA. There are about 380,000 clones in the sample; around 84% occur only once, and more than 3% lies in the top ten.

The chain recombines TRBV19 with TRBJ2-1; TRBD2 matches 11 bases. This clonotype originated in a woman aged 18-29 years with acute or convalescent COVID-19. The sample was peripheral blood. The CDR3 bases are TGTGCCAGTAGTATTGGTAGCGGGGGGGCATACAATGAGCAGTTCTTC. Its translation is CASSIGSGGAYNEQFF.